A single sample gave rise to the 19 T cell receptor beta chains below, sequenced in a study of T cells after yellow fever vaccination. A single record per CDR3 protein comes from TCRdb applying MiXCR to the 5' RACE reads. The data hold under 700,000 distinct CDR3 sequences, with around 17% observed a single time. Here the sequenced sample was PBMCs, taken 4 to 5 days after the first yellow fever vaccination. The receptors derive from a man in his late teens or twenties who received the YFV17D yellow fever vaccine.

A few counts support this clonotype. The genes are TRBV12-3 or TRBV12-4 and TRBJ2-5; 10 bases line up with TRBD1. Trimming cost V 0 bases and J 0 bases; bases outside gene matches: 4. The CDR3 contains 17 residues. The CDR3 region is CASSLAGQGPNQETQYF. The CDR3 DNA is TGTGCCAGCAGTTTAGCGGGACAGGGGCCAAACCAAGAGACCCAGTACTTC.

This clonotype has a handful of counts. This chain uses TRBV5-5 with TRBJ1-1; no definite D call. Trimming removed 4 bases from V and 5 bases from J, with 9 bases in between. There are 12 residues in the CDR3. Germline V gives CDR1 SGHKS, CDR2 YYEKEE (reference sequence). CDR3 sequence: CASSGVPTEAFF. CDR3 bases: TGTGCCAGCAGCGGGGTCCCTACTGAAGCTTTCTTT.

In its sample, this clonotype was seen a few times. The chain combines TRBV3-1 with TRBJ2-2; D is unresolved. V was pared by 0 bases and J by 6 bases, with 11 bases between. CDR1 is LGHDT and CDR2 is YNNKEL in the germline V gene (reference sequence). The CDR3 is made up of 15 amino acids. CDR3 sequence reads: CASSQDPVVSGELFF. CDR3 bases: TGTGCCAGCAGCCAAGACCCAGTAGTTTCCGGGGAGCTGTTTTTT.

This clonotype was seen only a few times. J is TRBJ2-7 and V is TRBV11-2; D gene uncertain. Germline CDR1 SGHAT, CDR2 FQNNGV. This CDR3 region has 13 residues. V was cut by 3 bases and J by 2 bases, with 8 bases left in between. The CDR3, as DNA: TGTGCCAGCAGCTTGGTGGACGCCTACGAGCAGTACTTC. It codes for CASSLVDAYEQYF. The variable domain in full, completed from reference TRBV11-2 and TRBJ2-7, reads EAGVAQSPRYKIIEKRQSVAFWCNPISGHATLYWYQQILGQGPKLLIQFQNNGVVDDSQLPKDRFSAERLKGVDSTLKIQPAKLEDSAVYLCASSLVDAYEQYFGPGTRLTVT.

Many counts were recorded for this clonotype. V and J are TRBV5-1 and TRBJ1-5; D is uncertain. Germline CDR1 and CDR2: SGHRS and YFSETQ. This CDR3 has 15 residues. V was pared by 0 bases and J by 1 base, with 8 bases between. CDR3 nucleotides: TGCGCCAGCAGCTTGGGACTGGCAAGCAATCAGCCCCAGCATTTT. This encodes CASSLGLASNQPQHF.

CDR3 sequence reads: CASSEWRGLQPQHF. CDR3 nucleotide sequence: TGTGCCAGCAGTGAATGGCGGGGCCTTCAGCCCCAGCATTTT. This rearrangement joins TRBV2 to TRBJ1-5; a possible D gene is TRBD1 (5 bases). The CDR3 has 14 residues. Trimming removed 2 bases from V and 6 bases from J, with 11 bases in between. Germline V lookup: CDR1 SNHLY, CDR2 FYNNEI.

In this sample, this clonotype turned up a few times. The chain recombines TRBV20-1 with TRBJ2-5; 10 nucleotides align to TRBD2. Germline V gene lookup returns CDR1 DFQATT and CDR2 SNEGSKA (reference sequence). Trimming took 5 bases from V and 5 from J; bases not matched to a gene: 5. This CDR3 is 13 amino acids long. Here the CDR3 DNA reads TGCAGTGCTTGGACTAGCGGAACGGAGACCCAGTACTTC. It yields the protein CSAWTSGTETQYF.

This clonotype has more than one count but fewer than ten. CDR3 protein: CASSPTLTDTQYF. The CDR3 DNA reads TGTGCCAGCAGCCCAACCCTCACAGATACGCAGTATTTT. The rearrangement uses TRBV7-2 and TRBJ2-3; no clear D. CDR1 is SGHTA and CDR2 is FQGNSA in the germline V gene. V lost 5 bases to trimming and J lost 2 bases, with 8 bases between them. This CDR3 spans 13 amino acids.

The rearrangement joins TRBV5-8 to TRBJ2-7; 9 nucleotides match TRBD2. The CDR3 length is 13 residues. V was clipped by 9 bases and J by 7 bases; unmatched bases: 11. Germline V gives CDR1 SGHTS, CDR2 YDEGEE. In nucleotides, the CDR3 is TGTGCCATCGCGGCGGGGGGGCGTCTTGAGCAGTACTTC. This codes for CAIAAGGRLEQYF. The variable domain in full, with the rest retrieved from reference TRBV5-8 and TRBJ2-7, is EAGVTQSPTHLIKTRGQQATLRCSPISGHTSVYWYQQALGLGLQFLLWYDEGEERNRGNFPPRFSGRQFPNYSSELNVNALELEDSALYLCAIAAGGRLEQYFGPGTRLTVT.

This clonotype was detected many times. The V call is TRBV11-2, the J call TRBJ2-4; 12 bases match TRBD2. The V gene end was trimmed by 4 bases and the J gene end by 1 base; junction bases not matched to a gene: 8. Germline lookup yields CDR1 SGHAT and CDR2 FQNNGV. CDR3 length: 18 amino acids. CDR3 coding DNA: TGTGCCAGCAGCTACGGACTAGCGGGAACACAGGCCAAAAACATTCAGTACTTC. Translated: CASSYGLAGTQAKNIQYF. The full variable domain, in which reference TRBV11-2 and TRBJ2-4 provide the parts outside the CDR3, is EAGVAQSPRYKIIEKRQSVAFWCNPISGHATLYWYQQILGQGPKLLIQFQNNGVVDDSQLPKDRFSAERLKGVDSTLKIQPAKLEDSAVYLCASSYGLAGTQAKNIQYFGAGTRLSVL.

This clonotype was counted a few times. The rearrangement joins TRBV5-1 to TRBJ1-1, with D possibly matching TRBD1 (6 bases). V dropped 0 bases and J dropped 4 bases, with 16 bases sitting between them. This CDR3 region has 16 residues. Germline V gene sequence: CDR1 SGHRS, CDR2 YFSETQ. This CDR3 is CASSLVTGPFGTEAFF. In nucleotides, the CDR3 is TGCGCCAGCAGCTTGGTAACAGGGCCTTTCGGCACTGAAGCTTTCTTT.

This clonotype was found a few times. The V and J genes are TRBV18 and TRBJ2-2, with D unclear. Germline assignment: CDR1 KGHSH and CDR2 LQKENI. There are 15 residues in the CDR3. V gave up 0 bases and J gave up 5 bases, with 10 bases separating them. This CDR3 is CASSPPGRPTGELFF. CDR3 coding DNA: TGTGCCAGCTCACCACCGGGCAGGCCGACCGGGGAGCTGTTTTTT.

The CDR3 region is CASSQGLEAPLTGELFF. CDR3 DNA sequence: TGCGCCAGCAGCCAAGGGTTGGAGGCGCCCCTCACCGGGGAGCTGTTTTTT. V is TRBV4-1 and J is TRBJ2-2, with D possibly being TRBD2 (5 bases). This CDR3 contains 17 residues. CDR1 is MGHRA and CDR2 is YSYEKL in the germline V gene. Trimming pared 1 base from V and 4 bases from J, leaving 16 bases between.

This clonotype has at least ten counts. The chain links TRBV6-1 to TRBJ2-7; 12 nucleotides match TRBD2. The V gene end was trimmed by 6 bases and the J gene end by 4 bases; junction bases not matched to a gene: 4. Germline V gene lookup returns CDR1 MNHNS and CDR2 SASEGT. This CDR3 has 14 amino acids. CDR3 sequence: CASSRTSGVYEQYF. DNA for the CDR3: TGTGCCAGCAGCCGGACTAGCGGGGTTTACGAGCAGTACTTC.

The V gene is TRBV12-3 or TRBV12-4, the J gene TRBJ1-2; 10 positions agree with TRBD1. The CDR3 runs 17 residues. Losses at the gene ends were 1 base for V and 6 bases for J; bases not matched to a gene: 11. CDR3 loop: CASSLVLTTGTGDGYTF. For the CDR3, the DNA is TGTGCCAGCAGTTTAGTTCTAACAACCGGGACAGGGGATGGCTACACCTTC.

This clonotype was counted a few times. This rearrangement joins TRBV5-1 to TRBJ2-5; 11 nucleotides align to TRBD2. CDR3 length: 15 amino acids. Germline V CDR1 and CDR2: SGHRS, YFSETQ. Germline trimming cut 5 bases from V and 1 base from J; bases unmatched to any gene: 4. The CDR3 here is CASSSSGGTQETQYF. For the CDR3, the DNA is TGCGCCAGCAGTTCTAGCGGGGGGACCCAAGAGACCCAGTACTTC.

Only a few counts were recorded for this clonotype. The rearrangement joins TRBV7-9 to TRBJ1-2; 8 bases match TRBD1. The CDR3 runs 11 residues. V trimming: 10 bases; J trimming: 12 bases; junction bases outside the gene matches: 10. The germline V gene encodes CDR1 SEHNR and CDR2 FQNEAQ (reference sequence). The CDR3 nucleotides read TGTGCCAACCAGCCGGAGACAGGGGACACCTTC. Amino acids: CANQPETGDTF.

The V call is TRBV7-9, the J call TRBJ2-3; 8 bases agree with TRBD1. The CDR3 loop spans 14 amino acids. Unmatched junction bases numbered 10, after V lost 8 bases and J lost 6 bases. Germline V CDR1 and CDR2: SEHNR, FQNEAQ (reference sequence). CDR3 sequence: CASQPGQGADTQYF. CDR3 coding DNA: TGTGCCAGCCAACCGGGCCAGGGGGCGGATACGCAGTATTTT.

The sample holds a few counts of this clonotype. V and J are TRBV24-1 and TRBJ1-2, with a possible D match to TRBD1 (6 bases). Per the germline V gene, CDR1 is KGHDR and CDR2 is SFDVKD. The CDR3 covers 13 residues. Trimming left V 1 base short and J 8 bases short, with 10 bases between. This chain's CDR3 is CATSDLGGCGYTF. In nucleotides, the CDR3 is TGTGCCACCAGTGATTTAGGGGGATGCGGCTACACCTTC.